This T cell receptor (beta chain) was captured in a study of cytomegalovirus exposure and HLA in healthy donors (TCRdb year 2017). For context, the study as a whole: According to a later analysis, the 120 validation repertoires were produced on the same platform as the roughly 600 repertoires of the first cohort. The study aimed to test whether cataloging public T cell receptors could reveal signatures of past pathogen exposure. The study combined high-throughput TCR immunosequencing, statistical association of individual TCRs with disease status, and machine learning to predict cytomegalovirus infection status. A separate validation cohort of over 95 different subjects was used in addition to the roughly 670-subject first cohort. Here is what the overall study found, with its caveats: While some public TCRs were present in many individuals, most TCR sequences turned up only very rarely across donors. In vitro tests confirmed that a few of the cytomegalovirus-associated TCR beta chains recognize cytomegalovirus antigens. A later analysis had no HLA typing for the validation cohort, so co-occurrence there was scored across all 130 or so repertoires. It was suggested by the authors that the approach could potentially be generalized to other disease states and immunological phenotypes. The study listed 150 to 200 TCR beta chains as associated with cytomegalovirus. In both the original and validation cohorts, the classifier was reported to diagnose cytomegalovirus status with high specificity and sensitivity. Of the cluster scores, roughly 95% were above 0 in a later analysis, which found that TCRs clustered in the first cohort also tended to co-occur in the 95 to 150 validation repertoires.

V has 0 bases trimmed and J has 1 base trimmed; junction bases matching no gene number 3. From a lookup of the germline V gene (reference sequence), CDR1 and CDR2 are WNHNN and SYGVQD. Including the terminal cysteine and phenylalanine, the CDR3 comprises 16 residues. This entry keeps only the CDR3 DNA: 48 bases, framed from base 1. Libraries came from the immunoSEQ multiplex PCR assay. The authors processed their data as follows. A statistical classification framework was built for diagnosing cytomegalovirus status from the catalog of TCR beta chain sequences. Entries here come from immuneACCESS through TCRdb and include only in-frame sequences with V and J called. Some clones fail to appear in such tables; in the studies checked, an unresolved V gene covers under half of the shortfall, and the cause of the remainder is unknown. V, J and clone size derive from that table, while D and trimming were established from the DNA sequence. In this sample the table shows tens of thousands of clones, roughly 84% of which occur a single time. The ten largest account for about an eighth of the sample.

On this clone: This receptor's antigen is unknown. No base-level quality is on record; no much larger clone is a single base apart.

Separate from the roughly 650-subject first cohort, the validation cohort of 95 to 150 subjects was the group to which the donors belonged. The chain couples TRBV10-1 to TRBJ2-3; 8 bases in the middle match TRBD2. This TCR derives from a woman aged 18-29 years in good health and CMV-seropositive. Input material: PBMCs. The nucleotide sequence reads as follows: TGCGCCAGCAGTGAGTCTGGGACTAGGGGCACAGATACGCAGTATTTT. It translates to CASSESGTRGTDTQYF.